A selection of T cell receptor beta chains follows, all from one sample in a study of blood T cell repertoires in COVID-19. TCRdb keeps only in-frame clones here, not all; method: immunoSEQ multiplex PCR. The sample has 200,000 to 300,000 clones; approximately 83% are singletons. The source material was peripheral blood. The receptor set was obtained from a human donor in a cohort sampled during active COVID-19. Each CDR3 is given with its conserved first and last residue. A D gene is named only where the DNA matches it firmly. A clone size is listed for some rows: how often the clone was seen (once, few, many), or a class if it is expanded.

V gene	D gene	CDR3 length	clone size	J gene	CDR3 DNA	CDR3 protein
TRBV5-6	TRBD2	13	once	TRBJ2-7	TGTGCCAGCAGCTTGCGGCGGGGGGGCGAGCAGTACTTC	CASSLRRGGEQYF
TRBV19	TRBD1	15	.	TRBJ1-4	TGTGCCAGTAACCCAAGGGGACAGGTTAATGAAAAACTGTTTTTT	CASNPRGQVNEKLFF
TRBV11-2	.	14	.	TRBJ2-7	TGTGCCAGCAGCTTAGGGACACCCTCCTACGAGCAGTACTTC	CASSLGTPSYEQYF
TRBV4-1	TRBD2	17	.	TRBJ2-1	TGCGCCAGCAGAGGTAACCCGAGCGGGGGCCAAATCAATGAGCAGTTCTTC	CASRGNPSGGQINEQFF
TRBV5-6	TRBD1	15	.	TRBJ2-7	TGTGCCAGCAGCTTGGTCCCAGGGGGCTCCTACGAGCAGTACTTC	CASSLVPGGSYEQYF
TRBV6-5	TRBD2	15	many	TRBJ2-7	TGTGCCAGCAGCCCCGAGGCGGCGGGAGGGTACGAGCAGTACTTC	CASSPEAAGGYEQYF
TRBV5-4	.	15	.	TRBJ2-7	TGTGCCAGCAGCTATACTACAGGGACCACCTACGAGCAGTACTTC	CASSYTTGTTYEQYF
TRBV10-3	TRBD1	14	.	TRBJ2-2	TGTGCCATCAGCCCGACAGGGCCCACCGGGGAGCTGTTTTTT	CAISPTGPTGELFF
TRBV5-8	.	14	.	TRBJ1-1	TGTGCCAGCAGCTCTTATATCCGGAACACTGAAGCTTTCTTT	CASSSYIRNTEAFF
TRBV5-1	.	15	few	TRBJ2-1	TGCGCCAGCAGCTCCCCCCGGGACAAATTCAATGAGCAGTTCTTC	CASSSPRDKFNEQFF
TRBV5-1	TRBD2	19	.	TRBJ2-3	TGCGCCAGCAGCTTGGTGACGACTAGCGGGGGGGCCAGCACAGATACGCAGTATTTT	CASSLVTTSGGASTDTQYF
TRBV27	.	9	few	TRBJ2-7	TGTGCCAGCACGGACGAGCAGTACTTC	CASTDEQYF
TRBV28	TRBD2	17	.	TRBJ2-1	TGTGCCAGCAGTTCTACCTGGGCGGGAGGGCCTTACAATGAGCAGTTCTTC	CASSSTWAGGPYNEQFF
TRBV30	TRBD1	13	.	TRBJ1-6	TGTGCCTGGGCGGGGACAGGGAGTTCACCCCTCCACTTT	CAWAGTGSSPLHF
TRBV5-1	.	14	.	TRBJ2-3	TGCGCCAGCAGCTTGGGAGAATCGCAAGATACGCAGTATTTT	CASSLGESQDTQYF
TRBV24-1	TRBD1	17	.	TRBJ2-2	TGTGCCACCAGTGACCCCGGGACAGGGGGCGCGCACGGGGAGCTGTTTTTT	CATSDPGTGGAHGELFF
TRBV19	.	14	once	TRBJ1-1	TGTGCCAGCCAGCGAGGGGGGGGGAACACTGAAGCTTTCTTT	CASQRGGGNTEAFF
TRBV18	TRBD1	14	.	TRBJ2-5	TGTGCCAGCTCAACTAATACAGGGGAAGAGACCCAGTACTTC	CASSTNTGEETQYF
TRBV9	TRBD2	18	.	TRBJ2-3	TGTGCCAGCAGCGTATATTCGTCTAGCGGGGATCTCACAGATACGCAGTATTTT	CASSVYSSSGDLTDTQYF
TRBV5-1	TRBD1	14	.	TRBJ1-5	TGCGCCAGCAGCTTTACAGGGGCGGGTCAGCCCCAGCATTTT	CASSFTGAGQPQHF
TRBV24-1	.	14	.	TRBJ2-3	TGTGCCACCGCTGACACGTCTCGCACAGATACGCAGTATTTT	CATADTSRTDTQYF
TRBV4-1	TRBD1	15	.	TRBJ2-3	TGCGCCAGCAGCCGAGGACAGGGGGAAACGGATACGCAGTATTTT	CASSRGQGETDTQYF
TRBV5-4	.	14	.	TRBJ2-7	TGTGCCAGCAGCTTGGGAGGGCCTCTCTACGAGCAGTACTTC	CASSLGGPLYEQYF
TRBV7-8	.	15	.	TRBJ2-3	TGTGCCAGCAGCTTAGTGGTCAGGGACACAGATACGCAGTATTTT	CASSLVVRDTDTQYF
TRBV6-5	TRBD1	16	.	TRBJ2-3	TGTGCCAGCAGTTCAGCTTTGTTCAGGGGGACAGATACGCAGTATTTT	CASSSALFRGTDTQYF
TRBV12-5	.	13	.	TRBJ2-7	TGTGCTAGTGGTTTGGGGGACATCTACGAGCAGTACTTC	CASGLGDIYEQYF
TRBV29-1	.	14	once	TRBJ2-3	TGCAGCGTGAATTCGAGAGCTGTAGCAGATACGCAGTATTTT	CSVNSRAVADTQYF
TRBV12-3/TRBV12-4	.	13	.	TRBJ1-4	TGTGCCAGCAGTTTCCCAGGGAATGGAAAACTGTTTTTT	CASSFPGNGKLFF
TRBV19	.	15	.	TRBJ1-2	TGTGCCAGTAGTAACGACAGGCCTTTGTGGAGTGGCTACACCTTC	CASSNDRPLWSGYTF
TRBV12-5	TRBD1	17	.	TRBJ2-7	TGTGCTAGTGGTTTGGTCACGGGACAGGGCTTCTCCTACGAGCAGTACTTC	CASGLVTGQGFSYEQYF
TRBV6-5	TRBD1	15	.	TRBJ1-1	TGTGCCAGCAGTTATCGACAGGGGGTTAAAACTGAAGCTTTCTTT	CASSYRQGVKTEAFF
TRBV7-2	TRBD1	15	.	TRBJ2-7	TGTGCCAGCAGCTTCTGGACAGGGGGGGGATACGAGCAGTACTTC	CASSFWTGGGYEQYF
TRBV7-9	.	15	.	TRBJ1-6	TGTGCCAGCAGCCCAGGACTTCTTTATAATTCACCCCTCCACTTT	CASSPGLLYNSPLHF
TRBV7-3	.	15	many	TRBJ1-2	TGTGCCAGCAGCCCGGACGGTGACAGCGGGTATGGCTACACCTTC	CASSPDGDSGYGYTF
TRBV30	.	14	.	TRBJ1-2	TGTGCCTGGAGTGCGGGTCCACCAGGGGTCGGCTACACCTTC	CAWSAGPPGVGYTF
TRBV9	TRBD1	16	few	TRBJ1-3	TGTGCCAGCAGCACTACGACAGGGGACCCTGGAAACACCATATATTTT	CASSTTTGDPGNTIYF